The 3 T cell receptor beta chains listed next were all sequenced from one sample in a study of shared clonotypes between healthy human individuals. Repertoires were generated with immunoSEQ multiplex PCR, while TCRdb's copy carries only in-frame clones and drops some. The repertoire holds around 1.5 million clones, with around 98% as singletons. Sequences were obtained from naive CD4+ T cells sorted from blood. Subset in this sample: CD45RA+ positively selected. These receptors all come from a man aged 25 to 45 in good health.

The chain recombines TRBV5-4 with TRBJ1-5; D remains unclear. Looked up from germline, CDR1 is SGHNT and CDR2 is YYREEE (reference sequence). CDR3 size: 16 residues. Trimming removed 0 bases at V and 4 bases at J, with 14 bases between. As DNA, the CDR3 is TGTGCCAGCAGCTTGGGTCCCCCGGCAGGTAATCAGCCCCAGCATTTT. Protein product: CASSLGPPAGNQPQHF.

The chain couples TRBV28 to TRBJ2-7, with D perhaps being TRBD1 or TRBD2 (5 bases each). The CDR3 contains 14 residues. Between the trimmed V and J ends, which lost 5 bases and 2 bases, there was a span of 13 bases. Germline loops: CDR1 MDHEN, CDR2 SYDVKM. CDR3 loop: CASSPRGATYEQYF. DNA for the CDR3: TGTGCCAGCAGTCCCCGGGGCGCGACCTACGAGCAGTACTTC.

V usage is TRBV27 and J usage is TRBJ1-5; unclear D gene. V lost 2 bases and J 0 bases, leaving 8 bases between the germline ends. The CDR3 has 15 residues. CDR1 and CDR2 (germline): MNHEY, SMNVEV (reference sequence). CDR3 sequence reads: CASSLDNYSNQPQHF. CDR3 bases: TGTGCCAGCAGTTTAGACAACTATAGCAATCAGCCCCAGCATTTT.